This TCR beta chain was sequenced in a study of blood T cell repertoires in COVID-19. The wider study: In each case, the material was cDNA or gDNA derived from T cells, B-cell-depleted T cells, or PBMCs.

Data came from immunoSEQ multiplex PCR; TCRdb stores just in-frame clones and leaves some out. The table shows 140,000 or so clones, with 85% occurring only once. Germline V gene data show CDR1 as WNHNN and CDR2 as SYGVQD (reference sequence). J was trimmed by 5 bases and V by 6 bases; bases with no gene match: 3. The CDR3 has 14 residues. The clonotype comes from a man in his fifties or sixties with acute or convalescent COVID-19. Sequences were obtained from peripheral blood. The chain recombines TRBV10-1 with TRBJ2-3; 12 positions match TRBD2. The CDR3 region has the DNA TGCGCCAGCAGAGCGGGACTAGCGGGAGATACGCAGTATTTT. The encoded protein is CASRAGLAGDTQYF.